This is a list of T cell receptor beta chains from one sample in a study of OX40 agonist ivuxolimab in advanced cancers. Assay used: immunoSEQ multiplex PCR; TCRdb lists only in-frame clones, some missing. This sample carries approximately 70,000 clones, more than 80% of them seen once, and the ten largest clones take 0.85% to 0.95%. Sequencing was performed on CD4+ or CD8+ T cells sorted from blood, taken in a trial of the OX40 agonist ivuxolimab. The receptors come from an adult with an advanced solid tumor such as melanoma, head and neck, liver or kidney cancer. CDR3s leave out the opening cysteine and the closing phenylalanine or tryptophan. A D gene is named only where the DNA matches it firmly.

j_call: TRBJ1-5; cdr3_length: 13; v_call: TRBV5-8; d_call: TRBD1; cdr3_aa: ASGPIRDSSRPQH
j_call: TRBJ2-3; cdr3_length: 12; v_call: TRBV11-2; d_call: NA; cdr3_aa: ASSLGYGADTQY
j_call: TRBJ1-1; cdr3_length: 12; v_call: TRBV11-3; d_call: NA; cdr3_aa: ASSPGRGNTEAF
j_call: TRBJ1-2; cdr3_length: 11; v_call: TRBV28; d_call: TRBD1; cdr3_aa: ASTEDRGGGYT
j_call: TRBJ1-1; cdr3_length: 11; v_call: TRBV6-4; d_call: NA; cdr3_aa: ASSFQENTEAF
j_call: TRBJ2-5; cdr3_length: 13; v_call: TRBV7-9; d_call: NA; cdr3_aa: AIQLVRGMEETQY
j_call: TRBJ2-1; cdr3_length: 11; v_call: TRBV6-5; d_call: NA; cdr3_aa: ASIGATGNEQF
j_call: TRBJ1-1; cdr3_length: 13; v_call: TRBV19; d_call: TRBD1; cdr3_aa: ASSLGTEVNTEAF
j_call: TRBJ2-1; cdr3_length: 10; v_call: TRBV5-1; d_call: TRBD2; cdr3_aa: ASVGGSNEQF
j_call: TRBJ1-2; cdr3_length: 11; v_call: TRBV7-8; d_call: NA; cdr3_aa: ASSPDRDYGYT
j_call: TRBJ2-7; cdr3_length: 11; v_call: TRBV7-2; d_call: NA; cdr3_aa: ASSLGTPMGQY
j_call: TRBJ1-3; cdr3_length: 10; v_call: TRBV2; d_call: NA; cdr3_aa: ASGQGGNTIY
j_call: TRBJ1-1; cdr3_length: 14; v_call: TRBV28; d_call: NA; cdr3_aa: ASSLEGGYRNTEAF
j_call: TRBJ1-4; cdr3_length: 11; v_call: TRBV18; d_call: NA; cdr3_aa: ASSPQGNEKLF
j_call: NA; cdr3_length: 9; v_call: TRBV30; d_call: NA; cdr3_aa: AWSVGNEQY
j_call: TRBJ2-3; cdr3_length: 10; v_call: TRBV5-1; d_call: NA; cdr3_aa: ASSREGRTQY
j_call: TRBJ2-7; cdr3_length: 13; v_call: TRBV28; d_call: NA; cdr3_aa: ASSSTGISSYEQY
j_call: TRBJ2-3; cdr3_length: 14; v_call: TRBV18; d_call: TRBD2; cdr3_aa: ASSQTSGTSTDTQY
j_call: TRBJ2-7; cdr3_length: 14; v_call: TRBV4-1; d_call: NA; cdr3_aa: ASSQGRGAGSYEQY
j_call: TRBJ2-6; cdr3_length: 16; v_call: TRBV19; d_call: NA; cdr3_aa: ASSIGSGVGSGANVLT
j_call: TRBJ2-5; cdr3_length: 13; v_call: TRBV18; d_call: NA; cdr3_aa: ASSPSTGPKETQY
j_call: TRBJ2-5; cdr3_length: 13; v_call: TRBV6-5; d_call: TRBD1; cdr3_aa: ASSSTGTGQETQY
j_call: TRBJ1-3; cdr3_length: 13; v_call: TRBV5-4; d_call: NA; cdr3_aa: ASSDMRGGGNTIY
j_call: TRBJ2-1; cdr3_length: 15; v_call: TRBV5-1; d_call: TRBD2; cdr3_aa: ASSLARGGGSYNEQF
j_call: TRBJ1-2; cdr3_length: 13; v_call: TRBV19; d_call: NA; cdr3_aa: ASSPLPGHNYGYT
j_call: TRBJ2-7; cdr3_length: 13; v_call: TRBV13; d_call: TRBD1; cdr3_aa: ASSATGTGGWEQY
j_call: TRBJ2-1; cdr3_length: 13; v_call: TRBV11-2; d_call: TRBD1; cdr3_aa: ASSLQGQRNNEQF
j_call: TRBJ1-5; cdr3_length: 12; v_call: TRBV30; d_call: NA; cdr3_aa: AWSLAQGRQPQH
j_call: TRBJ1-4; cdr3_length: 14; v_call: TRBV9; d_call: TRBD1; cdr3_aa: ASSVGGQGRDEKLF
j_call: TRBJ2-2; cdr3_length: 9; v_call: TRBV30; d_call: NA; cdr3_aa: AWKGSGELF
j_call: TRBJ2-7; cdr3_length: 11; v_call: TRBV6-6; d_call: NA; cdr3_aa: ASSYSSGFEQY
j_call: TRBJ2-7; cdr3_length: 13; v_call: TRBV4-1; d_call: NA; cdr3_aa: ASSQSSRGGYEQY
j_call: TRBJ2-1; cdr3_length: 13; v_call: TRBV5-1; d_call: TRBD1; cdr3_aa: ASSETGTGFQVWF
j_call: TRBJ2-7; cdr3_length: 14; v_call: TRBV5-1; d_call: TRBD2; cdr3_aa: ASSLGGSGGSYEQY
j_call: TRBJ1-3; cdr3_length: 12; v_call: TRBV19; d_call: NA; cdr3_aa: ASSISVSGNTIY
j_call: TRBJ2-1; cdr3_length: 12; v_call: TRBV6-4; d_call: NA; cdr3_aa: ASSDSGRGNEQF
j_call: TRBJ2-7; cdr3_length: 12; v_call: TRBV5-5; d_call: NA; cdr3_aa: ASSLGTLGDEQY
j_call: TRBJ2-1; cdr3_length: 13; v_call: TRBV28; d_call: NA; cdr3_aa: ASSRDSSSYNEQF
j_call: TRBJ2-5; cdr3_length: 14; v_call: TRBV4-1; d_call: NA; cdr3_aa: ASSQDDRSSQETQY
j_call: TRBJ1-1; cdr3_length: 11; v_call: TRBV29-1; d_call: NA; cdr3_aa: SVVGRMNTEAF
j_call: TRBJ1-2; cdr3_length: 12; v_call: TRBV30; d_call: NA; cdr3_aa: AWNSASPNYGYT
j_call: TRBJ1-2; cdr3_length: 10; v_call: TRBV10-2; d_call: NA; cdr3_aa: ASSEKGYGYT
j_call: TRBJ2-5; cdr3_length: 13; v_call: TRBV5-1; d_call: NA; cdr3_aa: ASSIPGPQGETQY
j_call: TRBJ2-7; cdr3_length: 13; v_call: TRBV11-3; d_call: NA; cdr3_aa: ASSLQGRGYYEQY
j_call: TRBJ2-7; cdr3_length: 12; v_call: TRBV2; d_call: NA; cdr3_aa: ASTRLVSAHEQY
j_call: TRBJ1-6; cdr3_length: 10; v_call: TRBV6-5; d_call: NA; cdr3_aa: ASTPGQGYLY
j_call: TRBJ2-3; cdr3_length: 12; v_call: TRBV5-4; d_call: NA; cdr3_aa: ASSSQGYGDTQY
j_call: TRBJ2-7; cdr3_length: 12; v_call: TRBV28; d_call: TRBD1; cdr3_aa: ASSTGTGSYEQY
j_call: TRBJ1-6; cdr3_length: 11; v_call: TRBV7-3; d_call: NA; cdr3_aa: ASSLNGDSPLH
j_call: TRBJ2-7; cdr3_length: 10; v_call: TRBV11-3; d_call: NA; cdr3_aa: ASSPRSYEQY
j_call: TRBJ1-1; cdr3_length: 12; v_call: TRBV18; d_call: TRBD1; cdr3_aa: ASSPPNRGSAAF
j_call: TRBJ1-1; cdr3_length: 12; v_call: TRBV7-2; d_call: TRBD1; cdr3_aa: ASSTRTGSTEAF
j_call: TRBJ2-7; cdr3_length: 13; v_call: TRBV2; d_call: TRBD1; cdr3_aa: ASSESGQGWNEQY
j_call: TRBJ2-3; cdr3_length: 14; v_call: TRBV2; d_call: NA; cdr3_aa: ASSDGTSISTDTQY
j_call: TRBJ2-7; cdr3_length: 10; v_call: TRBV30; d_call: NA; cdr3_aa: AGRGGGYEQY
j_call: TRBJ1-5; cdr3_length: 12; v_call: TRBV6-6; d_call: NA; cdr3_aa: ASSYGERTLPQH
j_call: TRBJ2-2; cdr3_length: 10; v_call: TRBV7-9; d_call: NA; cdr3_aa: ASSLEAGELF
j_call: TRBJ2-2; cdr3_length: 14; v_call: TRBV28; d_call: NA; cdr3_aa: ASSLLVGTQAGELF
j_call: TRBJ1-3; cdr3_length: 14; v_call: TRBV5-4; d_call: NA; cdr3_aa: ASSLDQGSSGNTIY
j_call: TRBJ1-5; cdr3_length: 13; v_call: TRBV19; d_call: NA; cdr3_aa: ASSMTGAGNQPQH